A selection of T cell receptor beta chains follows, all from one sample in a study of shared clonotypes between healthy human individuals. Sequenced by immunoSEQ multiplex PCR; TCRdb stores in-frame clones only, minus some. The sample includes 650,000 to 800,000 clones, under 95% of them seen just once. Sequencing was done on a sample of naive CD8+ T cells sorted from blood. The receptors derive from a man aged 25-45 years in good health. The CDR3 runs from the conserved cysteine through the conserved F or W. A D gene is named only where the DNA matches it firmly. Clone size is not always given. Where it is, it says once, few, many or a class for expanded clones.

>TRBV7-9|TRBJ2-2|NA|TRBD2
TGTGCCAGCAGCTTCGTGATAGCGGGAGAGTGGACCGGGGAGCTGTTTTTT
CASSFVIAGEWTGELFF
>TRBV7-8|TRBJ2-1|NA|TRBD2
TGTGCCAGCAGCCTCCTAAAAGCGGGGTACAATGAGCAGTTCTTC
CASSLLKAGYNEQFF
>TRBV29-1|TRBJ2-1|NA|NA
TGCAGCGTTGGAAGGGGTCCTAGCGTGAATCAGATTGAGCAGTTCTTC
CSVGRGPSVNQIEQFF
>TRBV2|TRBJ2-7|NA|NA
TGTGCCAGCAGTGAGACGATTGGCCGGGACATGACCTACGAGCAGTACTTC
CASSETIGRDMTYEQYF
>TRBV6-6|TRBJ2-4|NA|TRBD1
TGTGCCAGCAGTGCGGACAGGGGAGAGGTGGCCAAAAGCTACTTC
CASSADRGEVAKSYF
>TRBV18|TRBJ1-2|NA|TRBD1
TGTGCCAGCTCACCGGGACAGGGGGACTATGGCTACACCTTC
CASSPGQGDYGYTF
>TRBV6-6|TRBJ1-4|once|NA
TGTGCCAGCAGTTACTCGTTGAGAACAGGTGAAAAACTGTTTTTT
CASSYSLRTGEKLFF
>TRBV19|TRBJ2-1|NA|NA
TGTGCCAGTAGTATATCGCGCCGGAGCTCCTACAATGAGCAGTTCTTC
CASSISRRSSYNEQFF
>TRBV28|TRBJ2-7|NA|TRBD2
TGTGCCAGCAGCCCTCTTCCCGGGACTAGCGGCTCGGAGCAGTACTTC
CASSPLPGTSGSEQYF
>TRBV27|TRBJ2-3|NA|NA
TGTGCCAGCAGCCGCGCGGACAGTAGCACAGATACGCAGTATTTT
CASSRADSSTDTQYF
>TRBV9|TRBJ2-3|few|TRBD2
TGTGCCAGCAGCGCCAGCGGGAGGGGCGCAGATACGCAGTATTTT
CASSASGRGADTQYF
>TRBV7-9|TRBJ2-7|NA|NA
TGTGCCAGCAGCGATTTTACCTACGAGCAGTACTTC
CASSDFTYEQYF
>TRBV4-3|TRBJ2-7|NA|NA
TGCGCCAGCAGCCAAGGTACCAGCGGAAAATACGAGCAGTACTTC
CASSQGTSGKYEQYF
>TRBV7-2|TRBJ2-7|NA|TRBD2
TGCGCCAGCAGCCTTCGGACTAGCGGGAACTACGAGCAGTACTTC
CASSLRTSGNYEQYF
>TRBV19|TRBJ2-7|NA|NA
TGTGCCAGTAGTATAGTGGGTCTACGCGAGCAGTACTTC
CASSIVGLREQYF
>TRBV27|TRBJ2-7|NA|TRBD1
TGTGCCAGCAGACCCGGGACAGCTACCTACGAGCAGTACTTC
CASRPGTATYEQYF
>TRBV28|TRBJ2-5|NA|TRBD1
TGTGCCAGCAGTTGGACAGGGACAGAGACCCAGTACTTC
CASSWTGTETQYF
>TRBV9|TRBJ2-7|NA|NA
TGTGCCAGCAGCGTAGGCGGGCCCTCCTACGAGCAGTACTTC
CASSVGGPSYEQYF
>TRBV19|TRBJ1-2|NA|NA
TGTGCCTCCTCAGTAAACTATGGCTACACCTTC
CASSVNYGYTF
>TRBV27|TRBJ2-1|NA|TRBD1
TGTGCCAGCAGTTTCGGGACAGTTGCCTACAATGAGCAGTTCTTC
CASSFGTVAYNEQFF
>TRBV4-1|TRBJ2-1|NA|NA
TGCGCCAGCAGCCAAGATTTAGCCGGGGACTTCTACAATGAGCAGTTCTTC
CASSQDLAGDFYNEQFF
>TRBV7-2|TRBJ2-2|NA|NA
TGTGCCAGCAGCTTTGAGGAGACCGGGGAGCTGTTTTTT
CASSFEETGELFF
>TRBV2|TRBJ2-1|NA|TRBD2
TGTGCCAGCAGTGTAGTAGCGGGAGTGGGACTCAATGAGCAGTTCTTC
CASSVVAGVGLNEQFF
>TRBV4-1|TRBJ2-5|NA|TRBD2
TGCGCCAGCAGCCAAGATCCGCGGGAGTTGGGCCAAGAGACCCAGTACTTC
CASSQDPRELGQETQYF
>TRBV28|TRBJ2-7|NA|NA
TGTGCCAGCAGTTTGACGTACGAGCAGTACTTC
CASSLTYEQYF